This TCR beta chain emerged from a study of regulatory T cells in long-lasting Graves disease. As to time point: newly diagnosed GD, antithyroid drugs for less than 3 months. The TCR library was made from RNA that had been extracted from PBMCs in TRIzol. This CDR3 is 13 amino acids long. Trimming cost V 5 bases and J 1 base; bases outside gene matches: 3. Germline lookup yields CDR1 GTSNPN and CDR2 SVGIG (reference sequence). Both iRepertoire HTBI primers and Arm-PCR of CDR3 regions were used to build the TCR beta libraries. TCRdb reprocessed the multiplex PCR reads with MiXCR, giving one entry per CDR3 protein. The table records roughly 610,000 distinct CDR3 sequences, roughly 16% of them present only once. This sample was also put to use in a study of T cells in Graves' hyperthyroidism and ophthalmopathy.

The receptor was isolated from a woman aged 30 to 39 with Graves disease. The chain is built from TRBV30 and TRBJ2-5, with 8 positions matching TRBD1. Sequences were derived from peripheral blood mononuclear cells (PBMCs), sampled at new diagnosis, from a patient treated with antithyroid drugs. In DNA, the CDR3 is TGTGCCTGGGCGGGACAGGTCCAAGAGACCCAGTACTTC. Encoded protein: CAWAGQVQETQYF.